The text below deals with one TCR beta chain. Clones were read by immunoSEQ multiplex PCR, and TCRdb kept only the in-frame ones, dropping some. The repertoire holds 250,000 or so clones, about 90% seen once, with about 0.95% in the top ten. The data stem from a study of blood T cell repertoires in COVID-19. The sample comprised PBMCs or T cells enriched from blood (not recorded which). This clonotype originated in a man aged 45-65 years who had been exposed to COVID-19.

The CDR3 DNA reads TGCGCCAGCAGCTTGGCAGGTACCGGGGACACCATATATTTT. It yields the protein CASSLAGTGDTIYF. The V and J genes are TRBV5-1 and TRBJ1-3; no clear D. V was trimmed by 0 bases and J by 8 bases, leaving 12 bases between them. This CDR3 contains 14 residues. Germline CDR1 and CDR2: SGHRS and YFSETQ. The full variable domain, with the rest looked up from reference TRBV5-1 and TRBJ1-3, is KAGVTQTPRYLIKTRGQQVTLSCSPISGHRSVSWYQQTPGQGLQFLFEYFSETQRNKGNFPGRFSGRQFSNSRSEMNVSTLELGDSALYLCASSLAGTGDTIYFGEGSWLTVV.